This T cell receptor beta chain was recovered during a study of blood T cell repertoires in COVID-19. The protocol was immunoSEQ multiplex PCR, while the TCRdb copy is restricted to in-frame clones and leaves out a portion. The sample yields about 81,000 clones, roughly nine tenths seen once. The CDR3 runs to 15 residues. With 6 bases clipped from V and 2 bases from J, the junction kept 9 bases outside the gene matches. Germline loops: CDR1 MDHEN, CDR2 SYDVKM. Sequencing input: peripheral blood. The chain employs TRBV28 and TRBJ2-5, with 7 nucleotides matching TRBD1. The TCR originated in a woman of 80 years or more with active COVID-19. CDR3 sequence: CASRGYGTAQETQYF. CDR3 in DNA: TGTGCCAGCAGGGGGTACGGGACAGCACAAGAGACCCAGTACTTC.